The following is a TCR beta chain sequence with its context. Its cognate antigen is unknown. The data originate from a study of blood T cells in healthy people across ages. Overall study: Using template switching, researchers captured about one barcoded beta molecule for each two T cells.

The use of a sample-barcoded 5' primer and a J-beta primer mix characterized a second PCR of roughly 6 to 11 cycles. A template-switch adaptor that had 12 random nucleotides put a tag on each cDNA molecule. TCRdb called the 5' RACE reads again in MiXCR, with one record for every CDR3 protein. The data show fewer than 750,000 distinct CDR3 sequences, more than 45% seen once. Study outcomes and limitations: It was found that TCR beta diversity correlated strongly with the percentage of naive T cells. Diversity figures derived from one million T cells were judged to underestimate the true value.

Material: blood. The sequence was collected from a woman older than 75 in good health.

The CDR3 sequence is CSVGTGASYGYTF. For the CDR3, the DNA is TGCAGCGTTGGGACAGGGGCTTCCTATGGCTACACCTTC. The chain is built from TRBV29-1 and TRBJ1-2, with TRBD1 matching 9 bases. The CDR3 sequence is 13 residues long. V lost 4 bases, J lost 4 bases, and 4 bases stayed unmatched. Germline CDR1 reads SQVTM; CDR2 reads ANQGSEA.